The 26 T cell receptor beta chains in this list originate from one sample, sequenced in a study of blood T cell repertoires in COVID-19. TCRdb's copy holds only in-frame clones and misses some; the assay was immunoSEQ multiplex PCR. Among fewer than 120,000 clones listed, just over 75% were seen once. Specimen: peripheral blood. These receptors were obtained from a woman older than 75 with acute or convalescent COVID-19.

The chain is built from TRBV28 and TRBJ2-4; maybe TRBD2 (6 bases). Trimming took 1 base from V and 7 from J, leaving 26 bases between them. The CDR3 has 19 amino acids. Germline V gene sequence: CDR1 MDHEN, CDR2 SYDVKM. The CDR3 loop is CASSLSGAEGAGPFNIQYF. The CDR3 coding sequence is TGTGCCAGCAGTTTATCGGGAGCTGAGGGCGCAGGTCCTTTTAACATTCAGTACTTC.

On this clone itself: An end of the junction differs from the germline gene, which may be a read error. V is TRBV7-9 and J is TRBJ2-3, with TRBD2 matching over 8 bases. Germline V CDR1 and CDR2: SEHNR, FQNEAQ (reference sequence). The CDR3 covers 15 residues. The CDR3 is CASSLAGTPGNTQYF. The CDR3 DNA follows: TGTGCCAGCAGCCTAGCGGGCACCCCGGGGAATACGCAGTATTTT. Full variable domain (outside the CDR3, taken from reference TRBV7-9 and TRBJ2-3): DTGVSQNPRHKITKRGQNVTFRCDPISEHNRLYWYRQTLGQGPEFLTYFQNEAQLEKSRLLSDRFSAERPKGSFSTLEIQRTEQGDSAMYLCASSLAGTPGNTQYFGPGTRLTVL.

The gene calls are TRBV29-1 and TRBJ1-5; no definite D call. The CDR3 runs to 12 residues. The V gene's germline CDR1 is SQVTM and CDR2 ANQGSEA. V was pared by 4 bases and J by 1 base, with 5 bases between. The CDR3 DNA follows: TGCAGCGTTGTAATCAGCAATCAGCCCCAGCATTTT. Protein: CSVVISNQPQHF.

The chain carries TRBV5-4 and TRBJ2-3; 10 bases fit TRBD2. Germline assignment: CDR1 SGHNT and CDR2 YYREEE (reference sequence). V was pared by 4 bases and J by 1 base, with 3 bases of the junction left unmatched. The CDR3 consists of 15 residues. CDR3 nucleotides: TGTGCCAGCAGCCCAGGGACTAGCGGCACAGATACGCAGTATTTT. Its translation is CASSPGTSGTDTQYF. Variable domain in full (rest from reference TRBV5-4 and TRBJ2-3): ETGVTQSPTHLIKTRGQQVTLRCSSQSGHNTVSWYQQALGQGPQFIFQYYREEENGRGNFPPRFSGLQFPNYSSELNVNALELDDSALYLCASSPGTSGTDTQYFGPGTRLTVL.

The chain joins TRBV5-6 to TRBJ1-2; no reliable D call. With 1 base removed from V and 4 bases from J, the gap between germline ends came to 11 bases. The CDR3 has 14 amino acids. Germline CDR1 is SGHDT and CDR2 is YYEEEE. CDR3 nucleotide sequence: TGTGCCAGCAGCTTGTACATGGAGAGCTATGGCTACACCTTC. This encodes CASSLYMESYGYTF.

Concerning this clone itself: The germline gene is not matched at one end of the junction; a read error may be the cause. The chain combines TRBV7-9 with TRBJ2-2; 10 bases are a match to TRBD1. The CDR3 has 15 residues. The V gene's germline CDR1 is SEHNR and CDR2 FQNEAQ (reference sequence). The CDR3 spells CASSRTGGNAGELFF. CDR3 DNA sequence: TGTGCCAGCAGCCGGACAGGGGGGAACGCCGGGGAGCTGTTTTTT.

The V gene is TRBV19, the J gene TRBJ1-3; 7 nucleotides align to TRBD1. J was trimmed by 2 bases and V by 6 bases; bases with no gene match: 1. The CDR3 runs to 13 residues. From germline, CDR1 is LNHDA and CDR2 SQIVND (reference sequence). The CDR3 coding sequence is TGTGCCAGTAGCGGGACAGCTGGAAACACCATATATTTT. It yields the protein CASSGTAGNTIYF.

The chain combines TRBV3-1 (or the pseudogene TRBV3-2) with TRBJ1-6, with D possibly being TRBD1 (6 bases). Germline V gives CDR1 LGHDT, CDR2 YNNKEL (reference sequence). Between the trimmed V and J ends, which lost 0 bases and 9 bases, there was a span of 9 bases. CDR3 length equals 14 residues. The DNA of the CDR3 is TGTGCCAGCAGCCAAGAAGGCAGGGGTTCACCCCTCCACTTT. Protein: CASSQEGRGSPLHF.

The chain has TRBV5-1 and TRBJ2-3; 8 positions agree with TRBD2. The CDR3 loop spans 15 amino acids. V trimming: 1 base; J trimming: 4 bases; junction bases outside the gene matches: 5. CDR1 is SGHRS and CDR2 is YFSETQ in the germline V gene. CDR3 in amino acids: CASSLNGGAPDTQYF. CDR3 sequence (DNA): TGCGCCAGCAGCTTGAACGGGGGGGCACCAGATACGCAGTATTTT.

The rearrangement links TRBV24-1 to TRBJ2-7, with D possibly being TRBD1 (5 bases). The germline V gene has CDR1 KGHDR and CDR2 SFDVKD. The CDR3 spans 15 residues. V lost 3 bases and J lost 0, with 11 bases in between. Here the CDR3 DNA reads TGTGCCACCAGTGATGACAGTGGAAACTCCTACGAGCAGTACTTC. Its protein product is CATSDDSGNSYEQYF.

This clone was seen a few times. V and J are TRBV6-6 and TRBJ2-5, with 7 bases identical to TRBD1. The CDR3 runs 11 residues. Trimming at V came to 5 bases and at J to 9 bases, leaving 3 bases not matched to a gene. Germline V gene data show CDR1 as MNHNY and CDR2 as SVGAGI (reference sequence). Written as DNA, the CDR3 is TGTGCCAGCAGTGACGGGACAGCCCAGTACTTC. As protein: CASSDGTAQYF.

The sample holds one count of this clone. V usage is TRBV28 and J usage is TRBJ2-3; 12 positions match TRBD2. This CDR3 has 16 amino acids. The trim removed 6 bases at V and 5 bases at J, leaving 9 bases unmatched. Germline assignment: CDR1 MDHEN and CDR2 SYDVKM. The CDR3 sequence is CASSSTLAGGGDTQYF. CDR3 in DNA: TGTGCCAGCAGCTCCACCCTAGCGGGAGGGGGAGATACGCAGTATTTT.

The V gene is TRBV28, the J gene TRBJ2-2; no definite D call. Germline values: CDR1 MDHEN, CDR2 SYDVKM. V was clipped by 5 bases and J by 6 bases, with 16 bases between them. The length of the CDR3 is 15 residues. As DNA, the CDR3 is TGTGCCAGCAGTCCTCCCGTGGTGTACTCCGGGGAGCTGTTTTTT. This sequence encodes CASSPPVVYSGELFF. Drawing the rest from reference TRBV28 and TRBJ2-2, the complete variable domain is DVKVTQSSRYLVKRTGEKVFLECVQDMDHENMFWYRQDPGLGLRLIYFSYDVKMKEKGDIPEGYSVSREKKERFSLILESASTNQTSMYLCASSPPVVYSGELFFGEGSRLTVL.

This CDR3 reads CASSFRGAEQYF. CDR3 bases: TGTGCCAGCAGCTTCCGAGGTGCAGAGCAGTACTTC. The gene calls are TRBV5-6 and TRBJ2-7; no definite D call. The CDR3 spans 12 residues. V was pared by 2 bases and J by 7 bases, with 10 bases between. CDR1 and CDR2 (germline): SGHDT, YYEEEE.

The chain links TRBV18 to TRBJ1-2; 12 bases fit TRBD1. This CDR3 region has 15 residues. Germline trimming cut 0 bases from V and 7 bases from J; bases unmatched to any gene: 3. Germline V gene sequence: CDR1 KGHSH, CDR2 LQKENI. CDR3 sequence reads: CASSPPGTGGGGYTF. CDR3 sequence (DNA): TGTGCCAGCTCACCACCCGGGACAGGGGGCGGTGGCTACACCTTC.

This clone was detected once. The chain links TRBV6-6 to TRBJ2-7, with D perhaps TRBD2 (6 bases). The CDR3 consists of 15 residues. V lost 7 bases and J lost 5, with 21 bases in between. Per germline, CDR1 MNHNY and CDR2 SVGAGI (reference sequence). The CDR3 protein is CASTGGGSLSHEQYF. The DNA for the CDR3 is TGTGCCAGCACTGGAGGAGGGTCTCTCTCTCACGAGCAGTACTTC.

The rearrangement joins TRBV7-2 to TRBJ2-1, with a tentative D call TRBD1 (5 bases). The CDR3 loop spans 15 amino acids. Germline CDR1 is SGHTA and CDR2 is FQGNSA. V lost 5 bases and J lost 9, with 20 bases in between. The CDR3 spells CASSPGWEGSSEQFF. CDR3 bases: TGTGCCAGCAGCCCAGGGTGGGAAGGGTCAAGTGAGCAGTTCTTC.

The V call is TRBV27, the J call TRBJ2-3, with D possibly TRBD1 on 5 matching bases. The V end lost 3 bases, the J end lost 6 bases, and 10 bases lay between the germline ends. Per the germline V gene, CDR1 is MNHEY and CDR2 is SMNVEV (reference sequence). The CDR3 is 13 residues long. CDR3 sequence: CASSFRGSDTQYF. DNA of the CDR3: TGTGCCAGCAGTTTTAGGGGATCCGATACGCAGTATTTT.

The V call is TRBV10-3, the J call TRBJ2-7; TRBD2 is a possible D gene (6 bases). The CDR3 spans 14 residues. From germline, CDR1 is ENHRY and CDR2 SYGVKD. V lost 8 bases and J lost 2, with 16 bases in between. CDR3 coding DNA: TGTGCCATCCTCGCGGGACGGACCCCCTACGAGCAGTACTTC. This sequence encodes CAILAGRTPYEQYF.

The rearrangement uses TRBV24-1 and TRBJ2-5; the D is unclear. The V gene lost 5 bases and the J gene lost 4 bases, with 13 bases spanning the gap. The CDR3 extends over 14 amino acids. Germline CDR1 is KGHDR and CDR2 is SFDVKD. CDR3 nucleotide sequence: TGTGCCACCAGTGTAACGTCAGAGGTAGAGACCCAGTACTTC. This codes for CATSVTSEVETQYF.

The chain combines TRBV9 with TRBJ2-3, with 8 bases identical to TRBD1. CDR3 length: 16 amino acids. Germline values: CDR1 SGDLS, CDR2 YYNGEE. V lost 0 bases and J lost 6; bases outside the gene matches: 9. CDR3 sequence (DNA): TGTGCCAGCAGCGTAGTAGAATCAGGGGGCGCGGATACGCAGTATTTT. Protein: CASSVVESGGADTQYF.

The J gene is TRBJ2-1, the V gene TRBV9, with 14 bases that match TRBD2. The V gene end was trimmed by 3 bases and the J gene end by 6 bases; junction bases not matched to a gene: 5. Per the germline V gene, CDR1 is SGDLS and CDR2 is YYNGEE. This CDR3 is built from 16 residues. The CDR3 loop reads CASSGTGLAGVNEQFF. The CDR3 DNA follows: TGTGCCAGCAGCGGGACGGGACTAGCGGGGGTCAATGAGCAGTTCTTC.

This clone came up once. The CDR3 nucleotides read TGCGCCAGCAGCGCCCCCGGGGCGGGGGGCACAGATACGCAGTATTTT. Translation gives CASSAPGAGGTDTQYF. The V and J genes are TRBV5-1 and TRBJ2-3; 7 bases agree with TRBD2. The ends lost 4 bases at V and 1 base at J; junction bases unmatched: 9. This CDR3 comprises 16 residues. Germline CDR1 SGHRS, CDR2 YFSETQ. The complete variable domain, with remaining parts taken from reference TRBV5-1 and TRBJ2-3, reads KAGVTQTPRYLIKTRGQQVTLSCSPISGHRSVSWYQQTPGQGLQFLFEYFSETQRNKGNFPGRFSGRQFSNSRSEMNVSTLELGDSALYLCASSAPGAGGTDTQYFGPGTRLTVL.

The chain links TRBV9 to TRBJ2-3, with TRBD2 matching over 8 bases. The germline gives CDR1 SGDLS, CDR2 YYNGEE. This CDR3 has 16 amino acids. V was clipped by 7 bases and J by 6 bases; unmatched bases: 16. The CDR3 DNA reads TGTGCCAGCTGCTCGGACCCGGGACTAGGGTGCGATACGCAGTATTTT. As protein: CASCSDPGLGCDTQYF.

The chain uses TRBV28 and TRBJ1-6, with 8 nucleotides matching TRBD1. From germline, CDR1 is MDHEN and CDR2 SYDVKM. The CDR3 has 15 amino acids. V shed 6 bases, J shed 5 bases, and the junction held 6 bases outside the gene matches. The CDR3 bases are TGTGCCAGCAGCCGGACAGGGATCAATAATTCACCCCTCCACTTT. It encodes CASSRTGINNSPLHF.

The chain has TRBV30 and TRBJ1-5, with 12 bases identical to TRBD1. V shed 0 bases, J shed 6 bases, and the junction held 6 bases outside the gene matches. Germline lookup yields CDR1 GTSNPN and CDR2 SVGIG (reference sequence). This CDR3 region has 16 residues. The DNA of the CDR3 is TGTGCCTGGAGTGTTGAGGGACAGGGGGCGCGTCAGCCCCAGCATTTT. Residues: CAWSVEGQGARQPQHF.